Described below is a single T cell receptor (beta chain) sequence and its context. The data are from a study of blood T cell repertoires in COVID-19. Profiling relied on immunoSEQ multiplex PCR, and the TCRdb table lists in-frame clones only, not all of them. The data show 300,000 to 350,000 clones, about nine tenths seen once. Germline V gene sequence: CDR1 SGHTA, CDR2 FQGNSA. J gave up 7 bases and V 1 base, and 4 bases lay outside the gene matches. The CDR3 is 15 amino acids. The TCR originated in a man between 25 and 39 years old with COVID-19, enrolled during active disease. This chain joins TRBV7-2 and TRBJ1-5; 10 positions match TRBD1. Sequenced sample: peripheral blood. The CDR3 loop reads CASSLGTGGTQPQHF. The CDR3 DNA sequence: TGTGCCAGCAGCTTAGGGACAGGGGGGACCCAGCCCCAGCATTTT.